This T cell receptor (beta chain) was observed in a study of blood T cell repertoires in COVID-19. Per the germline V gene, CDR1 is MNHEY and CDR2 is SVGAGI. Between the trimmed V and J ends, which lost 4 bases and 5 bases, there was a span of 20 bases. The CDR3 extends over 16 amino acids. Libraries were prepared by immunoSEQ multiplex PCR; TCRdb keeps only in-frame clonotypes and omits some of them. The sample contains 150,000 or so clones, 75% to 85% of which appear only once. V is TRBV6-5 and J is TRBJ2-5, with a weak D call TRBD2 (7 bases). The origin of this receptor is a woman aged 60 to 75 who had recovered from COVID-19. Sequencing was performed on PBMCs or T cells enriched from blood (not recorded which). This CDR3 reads CASSWGGGAPQETQYF. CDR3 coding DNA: TGTGCCAGCAGTTGGGGAGGGGGGGCCCCACAGGAGACCCAGTACTTC.